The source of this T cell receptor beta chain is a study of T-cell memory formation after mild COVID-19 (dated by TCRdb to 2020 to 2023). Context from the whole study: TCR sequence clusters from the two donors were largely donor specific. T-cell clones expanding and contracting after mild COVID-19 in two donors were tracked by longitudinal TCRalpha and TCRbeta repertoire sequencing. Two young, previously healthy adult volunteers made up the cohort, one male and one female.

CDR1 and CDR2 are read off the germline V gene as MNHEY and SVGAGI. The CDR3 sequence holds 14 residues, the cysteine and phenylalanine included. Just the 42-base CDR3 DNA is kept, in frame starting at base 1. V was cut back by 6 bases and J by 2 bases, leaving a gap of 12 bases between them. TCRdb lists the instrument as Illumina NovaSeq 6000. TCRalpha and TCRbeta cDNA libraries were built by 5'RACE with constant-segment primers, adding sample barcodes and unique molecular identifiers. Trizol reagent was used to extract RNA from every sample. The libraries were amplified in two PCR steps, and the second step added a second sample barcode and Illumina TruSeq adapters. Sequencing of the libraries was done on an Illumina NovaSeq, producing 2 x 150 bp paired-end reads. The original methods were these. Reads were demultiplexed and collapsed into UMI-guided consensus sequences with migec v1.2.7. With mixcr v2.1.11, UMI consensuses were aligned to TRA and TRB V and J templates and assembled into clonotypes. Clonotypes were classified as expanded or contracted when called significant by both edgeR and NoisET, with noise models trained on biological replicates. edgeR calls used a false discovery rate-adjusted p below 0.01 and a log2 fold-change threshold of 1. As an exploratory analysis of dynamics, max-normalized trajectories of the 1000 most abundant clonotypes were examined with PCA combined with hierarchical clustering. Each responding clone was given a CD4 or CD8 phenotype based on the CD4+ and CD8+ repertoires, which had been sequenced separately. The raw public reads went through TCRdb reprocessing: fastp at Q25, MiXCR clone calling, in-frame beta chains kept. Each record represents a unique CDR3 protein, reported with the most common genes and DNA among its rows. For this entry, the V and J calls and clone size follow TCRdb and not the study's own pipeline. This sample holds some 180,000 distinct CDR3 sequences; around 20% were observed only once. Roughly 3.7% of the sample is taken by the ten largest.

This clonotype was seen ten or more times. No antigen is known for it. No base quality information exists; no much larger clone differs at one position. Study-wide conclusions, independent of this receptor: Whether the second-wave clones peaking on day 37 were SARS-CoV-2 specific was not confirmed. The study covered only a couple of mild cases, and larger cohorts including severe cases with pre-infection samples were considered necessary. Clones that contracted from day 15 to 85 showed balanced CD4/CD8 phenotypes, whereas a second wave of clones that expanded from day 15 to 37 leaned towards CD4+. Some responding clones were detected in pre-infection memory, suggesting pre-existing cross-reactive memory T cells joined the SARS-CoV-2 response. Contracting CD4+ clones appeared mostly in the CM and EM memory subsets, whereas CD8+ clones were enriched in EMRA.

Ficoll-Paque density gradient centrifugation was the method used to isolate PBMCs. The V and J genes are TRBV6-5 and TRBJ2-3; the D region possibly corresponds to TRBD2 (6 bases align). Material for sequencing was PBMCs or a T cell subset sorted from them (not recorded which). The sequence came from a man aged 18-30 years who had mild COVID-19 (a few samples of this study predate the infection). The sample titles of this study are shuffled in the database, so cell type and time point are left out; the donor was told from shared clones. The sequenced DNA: TGTGCCAGCAGGGCTAGCGACGACACAGATACGCAGTATTTT. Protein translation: CASRASDDTDTQYF.